This passage covers 21 T cell receptor beta chains from one sample sequenced in a study of shared clonotypes between healthy human individuals (dated by TCRdb to 2018 to 2021). Libraries came from the immunoSEQ multiplex PCR assay. The clones in this table, taken by TCRdb from immuneACCESS, are in-frame only. Not every clone is retained; where verified, under half of the shortfall comes from an unresolved V gene, and the cause of the rest is unknown. The sample table records 2 million to 3 million clones; 93% of these occur just once. The ten top clones hold 0.36% of the sample. Sequenced sample: naive CD4+ T cells from PBMCs. The cell subset or site tag for this specimen amounts to: CD45RA+ positively selected. The receptors come from a man aged 18-30 years in good health. Some clones in this sample may be carry-over from other donors' samples.

The chain links TRBV11-1 to TRBJ2-1; 15 bases map to TRBD2. Looked up from germline, CDR1 is SGHAT and CDR2 is FQDESV (reference sequence). This CDR3 contains 19 residues. Trimming cost V 5 bases and J 3 bases; bases outside gene matches: 11. The CDR3: CASSPSGTSGRPDYNEQFF. The CDR3 coding sequence is TGTGCCAGCAGCCCATCAGGGACTAGCGGGAGGCCTGACTACAATGAGCAGTTCTTC. Based on the CDR3 plus reference TRBV11-1 and TRBJ2-1, the full variable domain is EAEVAQSPRYKITEKSQAVAFWCDPISGHATLYWYRQILGQGPELLVQFQDESVVDDSQLPKDRFSAERLKGVDSTLKIQPAELGDSAMYLCASSPSGTSGRPDYNEQFFGPGTRLTVL.

The gene calls are TRBV7-8 and TRBJ1-2; no clear D gene. This CDR3 contains 13 residues. Per the germline V gene, CDR1 is SGHVS and CDR2 is FQNEAQ. Trimming cost V 0 bases and J 4 bases, with 6 bases left between them. CDR3 DNA sequence: TGTGCCAGCAGCTTAGCCGGAACCTATGGCTACACCTTC. Protein sequence: CASSLAGTYGYTF.

The chain combines TRBV2 with TRBJ2-7, with 7 bases aligning to TRBD1. J lost 2 bases, V lost 8 bases, and 18 bases had no gene match. CDR3 length equals 17 residues. Germline V gene sequence: CDR1 SNHLY, CDR2 FYNNEI. CDR3 region: CASANPPGQAKAYEQYF. CDR3 nucleotides: TGTGCCAGCGCGAACCCCCCTGGACAGGCCAAAGCCTACGAGCAGTACTTC. The entire variable domain, with the rest obtained from reference TRBV2 and TRBJ2-7, is as follows: EPEVTQTPSHQVTQMGQEVILRCVPISNHLYFYWYRQILGQKVEFLVSFYNNEISEKSEIFDDQFSVERPDGSNFTLKIRSTKLEDSAMYFCASANPPGQAKAYEQYFGPGTRLTVT.

This clone was counted between two and nine times. The chain links TRBV25-1 to TRBJ1-1; D is perhaps TRBD1 (5 bases). V dropped 3 bases and J dropped 4 bases, with 15 bases sitting between them. The CDR3 spans 15 residues. Per the germline V gene, CDR1 is MGHDK and CDR2 is SYGVNS. The DNA for the CDR3 is TGTGCCAGCAGTGACGGGCAGGGATGGATCACTGAAGCTTTCTTT. Translation: CASSDGQGWITEAFF. Drawing the rest from reference TRBV25-1 and TRBJ1-1, the complete variable domain is EADIYQTPRYLVIGTGKKITLECSQTMGHDKMYWYQQDPGMELHLIHYSYGVNSTEKGDLSSESTVSRIRTEHFPLTLESARPSHTSQYLCASSDGQGWITEAFFGQGTRLTVV.

The CDR3 is CAISDPSGEKLFF. The CDR3 DNA reads TGTGCCATCAGTGACCCTTCCGGAGAAAAACTGTTTTTT. This chain joins TRBV10-3 and TRBJ1-4; unclear D gene. Deletions cut 3 bases from V and 8 bases from J, with 10 bases between. Germline CDR1 is ENHRY and CDR2 is SYGVKD. The CDR3 has 13 amino acids.

This clone is a singleton in its sample. The chain joins TRBV12-5 to TRBJ1-2; D is perhaps TRBD1 (5 bases). The CDR3 sequence is 13 residues long. V was pared by 4 bases and J by 4 bases, with 10 bases between. Germline V lookup: CDR1 LGHNT, CDR2 FRNRAP. The CDR3 bases are TGTGCTAGTGGTTCCTCAGGGACCTATGGCTACACCTTC. It yields the protein CASGSSGTYGYTF.

The genes are TRBV6-9 and TRBJ1-1, with 8 bases matching TRBD1. The germline CDR1 and CDR2 sequences are MNHGY and SVAAGI. V was clipped by 4 bases and J by 1 base; unmatched bases: 2. The CDR3 sequence is 14 residues long. CDR3 residues: CASSSRGRNTEAFF. CDR3 sequence (DNA): TGTGCCAGCAGTTCCAGGGGGCGGAACACTGAAGCTTTCTTT.

This clone was counted a few times. The rearrangement links TRBV6-1 to TRBJ2-1; no clear D gene. CDR3 length: 12 residues. The germline V and J ends were trimmed by 2 bases and 4 bases, with 3 bases remaining between them. Germline V CDR1 and CDR2: MNHNS, SASEGT. The CDR3: CASSERYNEQFF. As DNA, the CDR3 is TGTGCCAGCAGTGAAAGATACAATGAGCAGTTCTTC.

The chain is built from TRBV6-1 and TRBJ1-5; D remains unclear. V shed 2 bases and J shed 10 bases, with 9 bases lying between them. The germline V gene encodes CDR1 MNHNS and CDR2 SASEGT. This CDR3 is 12 amino acids long. The CDR3 loop reads CASSESVVPQHF. As DNA, the CDR3 is TGTGCCAGCAGTGAATCGGTGGTACCCCAGCATTTT.

The chain has TRBV25-1 and TRBJ2-5, with D unresolved. The germline V gene encodes CDR1 MGHDK and CDR2 SYGVNS. The CDR3 is made up of 14 amino acids. V was shortened by 2 bases and J by 2 bases, with 9 bases between the two germline ends. The CDR3 region is CASSEVATQETQYF. In DNA form, the CDR3 reads TGTGCCAGCAGTGAAGTCGCAACACAAGAGACCCAGTACTTC.

This chain connects TRBV14 to TRBJ2-1; 7 bases match TRBD2. The J segment lost 6 bases and the V segment lost 6 bases, leaving 11 bases of the junction unmatched. Germline-derived CDR1 and CDR2 are SGHDN and FVKESK. The CDR3 has 15 amino acids. This chain's CDR3 is CASSGYRTRGNEQFF. CDR3 DNA: TGTGCCAGCAGTGGATATCGGACTAGAGGCAATGAGCAGTTCTTC.

This clone has just one count. The chain carries TRBV5-1 and TRBJ1-1, with a tentative D call TRBD1 (5 bases). The CDR3 contains 14 residues. V was shortened by 0 bases and J by 7 bases, with 13 bases between the two germline ends. CDR1 is SGHRS, CDR2 YFSETQ, per germline. CDR3 bases: TGCGCCAGCAGCTTGGACTTGGGGCAGGGTGAAGCTTTCTTT. This translates into CASSLDLGQGEAFF.

The rearrangement uses TRBV27 and TRBJ2-4, with D unresolved. Deletions cut 8 bases from V and 0 bases from J, with 11 bases between. CDR1 MNHEY and CDR2 SMNVEV come from the germline V gene (reference sequence). CDR3 length: 14 amino acids. CDR3 amino acids: CASSRSLAKNIQYF. For the CDR3, the DNA is TGTGCCAGCTCAAGGTCCCTAGCCAAAAACATTCAGTACTTC.

This clone was seen once. Distinct nucleotide sequences in the sample also encode this CDR3. The genes are TRBV6-5 and TRBJ2-7; D remains ambiguous. Germline values: CDR1 MNHEY, CDR2 SVGAGI. The V end was cut by 8 bases, the J end by 3 bases, with 8 bases between. The CDR3 spans 11 residues. CDR3 DNA: TGTGCCAGCTCGTCCAACTACGAGCAGTACTTC. Translated: CASSSNYEQYF.

The chain has TRBV5-6 and TRBJ1-2; TRBD1 matches at 7 bases. Germline V lookup: CDR1 SGHDT, CDR2 YYEEEE. J lost 1 base, V lost 4 bases, and 4 bases had no gene match. The CDR3 covers 14 residues. CDR3: CASSRDRNNYGYTF. DNA for the CDR3: TGTGCCAGCAGCCGGGACAGAAATAACTATGGCTACACCTTC.

The chain couples TRBV7-2 to TRBJ2-5, with D possibly TRBD1 on 5 matching bases. This CDR3 spans 14 amino acids. CDR1 SGHTA and CDR2 FQGNSA come from the germline V gene. V was clipped by 1 base and J by 3 bases, with 9 bases between them. CDR3 in amino acids: CASSLETGKETQYF. The CDR3 DNA follows: TGTGCCAGCAGCTTAGAAACAGGCAAAGAGACCCAGTACTTC. Combining the CDR3 with reference TRBV7-2 and TRBJ2-5 gives the whole variable domain GAGVSQSPSNKVTEKGKDVELRCDPISGHTALYWYRQSLGQGLEFLIYFQGNSAPDKSGLPSDRFSAERTGGSVSTLTIQRTQQEDSAVYLCASSLETGKETQYFGPGTRLLVL.

This clone was seen a handful of times. The rearrangement uses TRBV5-1 and TRBJ2-7; 8 nucleotides align to TRBD1. Trimming removed 9 bases from V and 2 bases from J; junction bases left unmatched: 7. This CDR3 has 13 residues. CDR1 SGHRS and CDR2 YFSETQ come from the germline V gene. CDR3 sequence (DNA): TGCGCCAACCTTCAGGGGGCCGCCTACGAGCAGTACTTC. Its protein is CANLQGAAYEQYF.

The CDR3 sequence is CASSFLAGENTGELFF. The CDR3, as DNA: TGTGCCAGCAGCTTTCTAGCGGGTGAGAACACCGGGGAGCTGTTTTTT. The genes are TRBV7-8 and TRBJ2-2; the match to TRBD2 covers 8 bases. The CDR3 loop spans 16 amino acids. The germline V gene encodes CDR1 SGHVS and CDR2 FQNEAQ. V shed 3 bases and J 1 base; nucleotides not matched to a gene: 4. Based on the CDR3 plus reference TRBV7-8 and TRBJ2-2, the full variable domain is GAGVSQSPRYKVAKRGQDVALRCDPISGHVSLFWYQQALGQGPEFLTYFQNEAQLDKSGLPSDRFFAERPEGSVSTLKIQRTQQEDSAVYLCASSFLAGENTGELFFGEGSRLTVL.

V and J are TRBV18 and TRBJ1-1; 7 positions agree with TRBD1. Germline CDR1 is KGHSH and CDR2 is LQKENI. V gave up 7 bases and J gave up 1 base; unmatched junction bases: 9. The CDR3 is 15 residues long. The CDR3, as DNA: TGTGCCAGCTTTTACCAGGGACAGAGGAACACTGAAGCTTTCTTT. This encodes CASFYQGQRNTEAFF.

The chain carries TRBV7-8 and TRBJ2-7; the match to TRBD2 covers 8 bases. This CDR3 comprises 15 residues. The junction had 9 bases not matched to a gene; V was cut back by 3 bases and J by 5 bases. Germline V gene sequence: CDR1 SGHVS, CDR2 FQNEAQ. In DNA form, the CDR3 reads TGTGCCAGCAGCTTCCGAAGCGGGAGTGCCAACGAGCAGTACTTC. Translating it yields CASSFRSGSANEQYF.

V usage is TRBV27 and J usage is TRBJ2-1; weak D call: TRBD2 (6 bases). The CDR3 length is 15 residues. Germline lookup yields CDR1 MNHEY and CDR2 SMNVEV (reference sequence). Trimming took 3 bases from V and 7 from J, leaving 16 bases between them. CDR3 sequence (DNA): TGTGCCAGCAGTTTTTTGAGCCTAGCGAGGAATGAGCAGTTCTTC. It translates to CASSFLSLARNEQFF.